Ten or more counts support the clone carrying this T cell receptor (beta chain). Its antigen is as yet unknown. The data belong to a study of T-cell memory formation after mild COVID-19. The study, taken as a whole, reports: CD4+ contracting clones lay mainly in CM and EM, CD8+ ones in EMRA.

The CDR3 is made up of 12 amino acids. V was shortened by 4 bases and J by 4 bases, with 8 bases between the two germline ends. CDR1 is SGHTA, CDR2 FQGNSA, per germline. TCRdb re-derived calls from the 5' RACE reads in MiXCR, one entry per CDR3 protein. The sample includes around 500,000 distinct CDR3 sequences, approximately 18% of them seen just once. What was sequenced was PBMCs or a T cell subset sorted from them (not recorded which). V and J are TRBV7-2 and TRBJ2-7, with a weak D call TRBD1 (5 bases). The receptor comes from an adult woman who had mild COVID-19 (a few samples of this study predate the infection). Cell type and time point are not known. Here the CDR3 reads CASSSGLYEQYF. CDR3 nucleotide sequence: TGTGCCAGCAGCTCAGGGTTGTACGAGCAGTACTTC.